This note documents a single T cell receptor (beta chain) sequence. This clonotype was recorded at least ten times. Its antigen remains unidentified. No much larger clone is present one base from it, and per-base qualities are unavailable. TCR beta CDR3 regions were amplified from RNA transcripts. A first-round RT-PCR of the TCR CDR3 used the HTBI primer set with the Qiagen OneStep RT-PCR kit. A second multiplex PCR round built the libraries, followed by size selection and purification. Paired-end sequencing of the libraries was performed with 100 bp reads on an Illumina HiSeq2000. Regarding the original processing steps: SOAPnuke was used to process the raw data, with reads discarded if the reads contained adapters or uncalled bases, had a mean Phred below 15, or lacked an exact constant-primer or identifier match. COPE v1.2.5 was used to merge high-quality paired reads, and clonotypes were defined as unique nucleotide sequences. MiTCR v1.1 was used to align clonotypes to the IMGT TRBV, TRBD and TRBJ reference segments. Analysis was restricted to V-J combinations with a frequency above 0.0001, which covered roughly 99% of repertoires. A TCS score was defined as the ratio between F50 (clonal expansion) and ExV (chaos), using BLOSUM62-based TCRdist between CDR3 peptides within each V-J. Welch's t-statistics and random forest reduced 450 to 600 V-J features to 13, which were used in a naive Bayes classifier (R e1071). In TCRdb, the public reads were trimmed at Q25 with fastp and aligned with MiXCR, with productive beta chains retained. Identical CDR3 protein sequences are pooled into one entry, listed with their most common genes and DNA. The V and J calls shown here were made by TCRdb, not taken from the authors' results. Counted in this sample were about 620,000 distinct CDR3 sequences; around 15% of them appeared once. The leading ten clones occupy around 3.9% of the sample.

This sample is drawn from a study of T cells in Graves' hyperthyroidism and ophthalmopathy (dated by TCRdb to the late 2010s). Regarding the study in general: Peripheral blood samples were taken at initial diagnosis, before any treatment was given. An independent validation cohort of around 19 hyperthyroidism patients and 17 patients who later progressed to ophthalmopathy tested prospective prediction of ophthalmopathy. The paper reports TCR Vbeta CDR3 sequencing of roughly 140 peripheral blood samples: over 40 ophthalmopathy, fewer than 85 hyperthyroidism and approximately 17 progressor patients. The roughly 91 discovery patients were randomly split 7:3 into training and test sets. TCR V-J signatures able to tell the groups apart were searched for in a discovery cohort of some 100 patients, of whom over 40 had Graves' ophthalmopathy and roughly 59 had stable Graves' hyperthyroidism. After sampling, hyperthyroidism patients received methimazole starting at 30 mg daily, and ophthalmopathy patients received high-dose intravenous methylprednisolone. Thyroid tissue and blood T-cell repertoires from more than 5 Graves' hyperthyroidism patients were also compared in the study. Findings and caveats that apply to the study as a whole: In validation, the model predicted progression to ophthalmopathy a median of roughly six months before onset, with roughly 68% sensitivity and about 72% specificity. Most expanded thyroid clonotypes (frequency above 0.001) were also found in blood, which suggests that blood repertoires may mirror thyroid immune responses. No statistical method was used to fix the sample size in advance, and group allocation was not hidden from the investigators. In cross-validation, a model built on a 13 V-J signature told ophthalmopathy apart from stable hyperthyroidism with 85% to 90% sensitivity and 81% to 82% specificity, and in testing the same model reached 80%/75%.

V loses 0 bases of germline sequence and J loses 5 bases, and the interval between the two ends is 13 bases. For CDR1 and CDR2, the germline V gene lists SGHNT and YENEEA. The CDR3 starts with the cysteine, ends with the phenylalanine, and has 15 residues. Only the CDR3 region is kept as DNA, spanning 45 bases read in frame from base 1. Graves' hyperthyroidism was defined as stable when no progression to ophthalmopathy occurred over 18 months of follow-up. Hyperthyroidism patients were newly diagnosed, with disease duration under 2 months, and aged 18 to 65 years. Exclusion was applied to patients with uncontrolled infections, other autoimmune diseases, pregnancy or lactation. Diagnoses were based on clinical symptoms, serum thyroxine and TRAb, thyroid ultrasound and orbital computed tomography. PBMCs were separated from 7.5 to 10 ml of fresh peripheral blood using Ficoll-Paque density gradient centrifugation. Total RNA was extracted with Trizol reagent, and quality was checked on an Agilent 2100 Bioanalyzer.

The source of this sequence is a woman in her 30s with Graves' hyperthyroidism. Material for sequencing was blood. The chain is encoded by TRBV11-3 joined to TRBJ2-5, and the D gene may be TRBD2, 5 bases matching. The nucleotide sequence reads TGTGCCAGCAGCTTAGATTGGGGAGAGTGGGAGACCCAGTACTTC. This translates into CASSLDWGEWETQYF. Reference TRBV11-3 and TRBJ2-5 genes cover what lies past the CDR3, so the full variable domain is EAGVVQSPRYKIIEKKQPVAFWCNPISGHNTLYWYLQNLGQGPELLIRYENEEAVDDSQLPKDRFSAERLKGVDSTLKIQPAELGDSAVYLCASSLDWGEWETQYFGPGTRLLVL.